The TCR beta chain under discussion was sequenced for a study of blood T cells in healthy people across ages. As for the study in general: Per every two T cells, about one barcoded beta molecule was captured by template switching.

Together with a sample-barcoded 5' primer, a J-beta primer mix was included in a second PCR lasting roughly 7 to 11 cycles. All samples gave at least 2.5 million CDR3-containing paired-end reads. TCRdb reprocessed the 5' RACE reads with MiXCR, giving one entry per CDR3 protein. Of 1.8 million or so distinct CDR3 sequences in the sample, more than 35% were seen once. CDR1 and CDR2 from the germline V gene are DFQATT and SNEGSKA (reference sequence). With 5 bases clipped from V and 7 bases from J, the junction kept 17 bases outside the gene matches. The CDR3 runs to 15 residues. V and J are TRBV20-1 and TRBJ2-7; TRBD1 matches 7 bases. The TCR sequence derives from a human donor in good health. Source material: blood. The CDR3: CSAPDADRSWAEQYF. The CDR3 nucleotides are TGCAGTGCTCCCGACGCGGACAGGTCATGGGCAGAGCAGTACTTC.